This T cell receptor beta chain comes out of a study of blood T cell repertoires in COVID-19 (dated by TCRdb to the early 2020s). For the wider study: Samples covering the acute and convalescent phases of COVID-19 were provided by collaborators in the United States, Italy and Spain. Nearly every sample came with metadata listing a de-identified subject ID, COVID-19 status, age in years and sex. The dataset comprised deeply sampled blood TCRbeta repertoires from subjects exposed to, actively infected with, or recovered from COVID-19. The samples were drawn from the first 160 participants of the ongoing ImmuneRACE study and from 950 to 1,500 subjects provided by 6 global collaborators. The material from the prospective study consisted of cDNA or gDNA derived from T cells, B-cell-depleted T cells, or PBMCs. HLA class I and class II types, where available, came from metadata supplied by the sample provider rather than from assay-based typing. The repertoires were released in a freely available public database meant as a resource for research on the immune response to SARS-CoV-2.

Collaborating institutions collected whole blood in K2EDTA tubes following their own protocols. For TCRbeta analysis, collaborators shipped samples in one of three forms: frozen whole blood, isolated PBMCs, or DNA extracted from either of those sample types. TCRbeta CDR3 regions were amplified from genomic DNA using the immunoSEQ Assay, a bias-controlled multiplex PCR. On the study's bioinformatics: The number of nucleated cells in each sample was estimated by amplification of reference gene primers within the assay. Sequence reads were collapsed and filtered to measure the absolute abundance of every unique TCRbeta CDR3 rearrangement. For each sample, productive Simpson clonality was calculated as the square root of Simpson's diversity index over productive rearrangements. This immuneACCESS table, as held by TCRdb, lists in-frame sequences with V and J called but not all clones. Of the missing ones, under half trace to an unresolved V gene in checked studies; the others have no known cause. Clone size and V and J calls were adopted from that table, with D and trimming inferred from the DNA. The table for this sample lists 200,000 to 250,000 clones; about nine tenths of them were counted only once. 6.2% of the sample is held by the ten biggest clonotypes.

Of note for this clone: Its cognate antigen has yet to be identified. Within one base of it there is no much larger clone, and no base qualities were kept.

Overall study results and their limits: Clinical and demographic metadata were provided uncurated, with the amount varying by source and participant.

V loses 1 base of germline sequence and J loses 0 bases, and the interval between the two ends is 10 bases. The CDR3 spans 16 residues, from the cysteine through the phenylalanine. Kept here is only the CDR3 DNA, which spans 48 bases and is read in frame from base 1. CDR1 and CDR2, per the germline V gene, are KGHSH and LQKENI. The specimen sequenced was peripheral blood. This TCR was recovered from a man between 60 and 70 years old with acute or convalescent COVID-19. The rearrangement joined TRBV18 to TRBJ1-3; the D gene assignment is ambiguous. The CDR3 region reads CASSPLGQRSGNTIYF. The base sequence is TGTGCCAGCTCACCACTTGGTCAGCGCTCTGGAAACACCATATATTTT. Where the CDR3 stops, the reference TRBV18 and TRBJ1-3 genes take over; the full variable domain is NAGVMQNPRHLVRRRGQEARLRCSPMKGHSHVYWYRQLPEEGLKFMVYLQKENIIDESGMPKERFSAEFPKEGPSILRIQQVVRGDSAAYFCASSPLGQRSGNTIYFGEGSWLTVV.